One sample yielded the 26 T cell receptor beta chains listed below, sequenced in a study of T cells in Graves' hyperthyroidism and ophthalmopathy (dated by TCRdb to between 2018 and 2021). The method behind the library was multiplex PCR. Sequenced using an Illumina HiSeq 2000. TCR beta CDR3 regions were amplified from RNA transcripts. For the first round of RT-PCR on the TCR CDR3, the HTBI primer set was used together with the Qiagen OneStep RT-PCR kit. The public sequencing data were trimmed at Q25 with fastp and processed into clonotypes with MiXCR by TCRdb, which kept only in-frame beta chains. Merged by CDR3 protein, the rows form single entries marked with the most common genes and DNA. The sample yields 500,000 or so distinct CDR3 sequences; under 20% were counted once. 17% of the sample lies in the top ten. What was sequenced was blood. The receptor source for this set is a woman younger than 30 with Graves' ophthalmopathy.

This clonotype showed up many times. V usage is TRBV15 and J usage is TRBJ2-1; TRBD2 matches at 9 bases. After removal of 0 bases from V and 0 bases from J, the junction contained 9 bases not matched to a gene. Germline CDR1 is LNHNV and CDR2 is YYDKDF (reference sequence). CDR3 size: 19 residues. The CDR3 region has the DNA TGTGCCACCAGCAGAGATGTACTAGCGGGCCAAAGCTCCTACAATGAGCAGTTCTTC. Translated: CATSRDVLAGQSSYNEQFF.

Details on this clonotype: Since a much larger clone is just one base distant, this may be a read error. V usage is TRBV20-1 and J usage is TRBJ2-1, with D hard to call. The DNA matches TRBJ2-7 better at its end, which makes the J call doubtful. Germline loops: CDR1 DFQATT, CDR2 SNEGSKA (reference sequence). The CDR3 is 12 amino acids. The CDR3 DNA reads TGCAGTGCTAGGTTCCGGGCCAATGAGCAGTACTTC. This translates into CSARFRANEQYF.

This clonotype was seen repeatedly, ten times or more. This chain uses TRBV20-1 with TRBJ2-3; a possible D gene is TRBD2 (6 bases). V gave up 4 bases and J gave up 1 base, with 12 bases separating them. The germline V gene encodes CDR1 DFQATT and CDR2 SNEGSKA (reference sequence). The CDR3 extends over 14 amino acids. In nucleotides, the CDR3 is TGCAGTGCTAAGGTGTCTAGCGGCACAGATACGCAGTATTTT. This gives the protein CSAKVSSGTDTQYF.

In this sample, this clonotype turned up a few times. V and J are TRBV7-9 and TRBJ1-5; unclear D gene. Trimming took 5 bases from V and 8 from J, leaving 10 bases between them. This CDR3 comprises 12 residues. In germline, CDR1 is SEHNR, CDR2 FQNEAQ (reference sequence). This CDR3 is CASSLDLKPQHF. Written as DNA, the CDR3 is TGTGCCAGCAGCCTGGATCTCAAGCCCCAGCATTTT.

To note about this clonotype: This clone may be a read error of a much larger clone one base away. The chain couples TRBV5-1 to TRBJ1-2; 7 positions agree with TRBD1. CDR1 is SGHRS, CDR2 YFSETQ, per germline. CDR3 length: 14 amino acids. The CDR3: CASTTGAKGYDYTF. The CDR3 bases are TGCGCCAGCACCACAGGGGCAAAGGGCTATGACTACACCTTC.

This clonotype occurred a few times. The CDR3 nucleotides read TGTGCCATCAGTGAGTTCGGAGCTAATGAAAAACTGTTTTTT. Translation: CAISEFGANEKLFF. The chain has TRBV10-3 and TRBJ1-4, with D hard to call. The CDR3 runs to 14 residues. V was cut by 1 base and J by 3 bases, with 6 bases left in between. The germline V gene has CDR1 ENHRY and CDR2 SYGVKD.

This clonotype was found a few times. The chain recombines TRBV7-9 with TRBJ2-7; D remains ambiguous. In germline, CDR1 is SEHNR, CDR2 FQNEAQ (reference sequence). This CDR3 has 14 residues. Deletions cut 4 bases from V and 2 bases from J, with 12 bases between. Here the CDR3 DNA reads TGTGCCAGCAGCTCAGTCAAGGGAACCTACGAGCAGTACTTC. Translation gives CASSSVKGTYEQYF.

This clonotype was seen more than once but under ten times. The V call is TRBV15, the J call TRBJ1-1; the D gene is possibly TRBD1 (5 bases). The V end lost 0 bases, the J end lost 1 base, and 6 bases lay between the germline ends. Germline V gives CDR1 LNHNV, CDR2 YYDKDF (reference sequence). This CDR3 is 14 amino acids long. The CDR3 bases are TGTGCCACCAGCAGAGACCAGGGGAACACTGAAGCTTTCTTT. Protein product: CATSRDQGNTEAFF.

This clonotype came up a few times. The chain carries TRBV5-8 and TRBJ1-1; D not resolved. V shed 1 base and J shed 1 base, with 14 bases lying between them. The CDR3 extends over 16 amino acids. Germline CDR1 SGHTS, CDR2 YDEGEE. The CDR3 reads CASSLSSGRRNTEAFF. As DNA, the CDR3 is TGTGCCAGCAGCTTGAGCTCCGGAAGGCGGAACACTGAAGCTTTCTTT.

Remarks on this clonotype: Given a much more abundant clone one base away, this may be a read error. This chain joins TRBV5-1 and TRBJ2-2; TRBD2 aligns across 7 bases. This CDR3 is built from 15 residues. Germline values: CDR1 SGHRS, CDR2 YFSETQ. J lost 4 bases, V lost 4 bases, and 7 bases had no gene match. The CDR3 protein is CASSPDGEGTGELFF. The CDR3 DNA reads TGCGCCAGCAGCCCGGACGGGGAGGGCACCGGGGAGCTGTTTTTT.

This clonotype was seen ten or more times. This sequence joins TRBV28 and TRBJ1-1, with D unresolved. The V gene lost 6 bases and the J gene lost 3 bases, with 5 bases spanning the gap. This CDR3 has 11 amino acids. Germline CDR1 reads MDHEN; CDR2 reads SYDVKM. CDR3 in amino acids: CASRLYTEAFF. The CDR3 DNA reads TGTGCCAGCAGGTTGTACACTGAAGCTTTCTTT. The variable domain in full, with the rest retrieved from reference TRBV28 and TRBJ1-1, is DVKVTQSSRYLVKRTGEKVFLECVQDMDHENMFWYRQDPGLGLRLIYFSYDVKMKEKGDIPEGYSVSREKKERFSLILESASTNQTSMYLCASRLYTEAFFGQGTRLTVV.

This clonotype was observed at least ten times. The chain uses TRBV5-1 and TRBJ2-7; D may be TRBD1 or TRBD2 (5 bases each). Trimming stripped 1 base from V and 0 bases from J, with 14 bases between. Germline assignment: CDR1 SGHRS and CDR2 YFSETQ. The CDR3 spans 16 residues. CDR3 coding DNA: TGCGCCAGCAGCTTGTACCCCGGGACGGGCTCCTACGAGCAGTACTTC. Its protein product is CASSLYPGTGSYEQYF.

This clonotype was seen many times. The J gene is TRBJ1-2, the V gene TRBV28; no clear D gene. The CDR3 is 12 residues long. V was clipped by 7 bases and J by 4 bases, with 10 bases between them. CDR1 MDHEN and CDR2 SYDVKM come from the germline V gene. Written as DNA, the CDR3 is TGTGCCAGCAAGAGCGGCCTCTATGGCTACACCTTC. It yields the protein CASKSGLYGYTF.

In its sample, this clonotype was seen a few times. The chain couples TRBV12-5 to TRBJ2-7; D remains unclear. Trimming stripped 6 bases from V and 3 bases from J, with 18 bases between. The CDR3 is 15 amino acids. Germline loops: CDR1 LGHNT, CDR2 FRNRAP. CDR3 nucleotide sequence: TGTGCTAGTGGCCCCGCCCGGGCGACTTACTACGAGCAGTACTTC. Its translation is CASGPARATYYEQYF.

This clonotype was detected a few times. The CDR3 region has the DNA TGTGCCAGCAGAGACGGGACTCGCGAGACCCAGTACTTC. It codes for CASRDGTRETQYF. The chain employs TRBV28 and TRBJ2-5, with TRBD2 as a possible D gene (6 bases). The V and J ends lost 6 bases and 5 bases respectively, with 13 bases between them. Looked up from germline, CDR1 is MDHEN and CDR2 is SYDVKM. The CDR3 sequence is 13 residues long.

Ten or more counts support this clonotype. The rearrangement links TRBV20-1 to TRBJ2-7; TRBD1 agrees at 7 bases. The CDR3 contains 15 residues. Germline CDR1 DFQATT, CDR2 SNEGSKA (reference sequence). With V trimmed by 0 bases and J by 2 bases, 7 bases remained unmatched. The CDR3 region is CSARDYRGETYEQYF. The CDR3 coding sequence is TGCAGTGCTAGAGATTACAGGGGAGAAACCTACGAGCAGTACTTC.

There are many counts of this clonotype. The genes are TRBV11-1 and TRBJ2-7, with TRBD1 identical over 7 bases. V lost 7 bases to trimming and J lost 3 bases; unmatched junction nucleotides: 6. This CDR3 has 13 residues. CDR1 is SGHAT, CDR2 FQDESV, per germline (reference sequence). In DNA, the CDR3 is TGTGCCAGCACGCCGACAGGGAACTACGAGCAGTACTTC. Translating gives CASTPTGNYEQYF.

This clonotype was seen at least ten times. The chain carries TRBV28 and TRBJ2-1; 9 nucleotides line up with TRBD2. V gave up 6 bases and J gave up 1 base; unmatched junction bases: 4. Germline values: CDR1 MDHEN, CDR2 SYDVKM. The CDR3 extends over 15 amino acids. For the CDR3, the DNA is TGTGCCAGCAGCGGGACTAGCCATTCCTACAATGAGCAGTTCTTC. Its translation: CASSGTSHSYNEQFF.

At least ten counts were recorded for this clonotype. The chain carries TRBV15 and TRBJ2-1; TRBD2 matches at 14 bases. The CDR3 sequence is 15 residues long. Germline V CDR1 and CDR2: LNHNV, YYDKDF (reference sequence). The V gene end was trimmed by 3 bases and the J gene end by 10 bases; junction bases not matched to a gene: 5. The CDR3 reads CATSSGTSGSGEQFF. The CDR3 DNA sequence: TGTGCCACCAGCAGTGGGACTAGCGGGAGCGGCGAGCAGTTCTTC.

Concerning this clonotype: A much larger clone lies one base from this, so it may be a read error. This rearrangement joins TRBV27 to TRBJ1-1; D is uncertain. The V end was cut by 0 bases, the J end by 1 base, with 9 bases between. The CDR3 sequence is 15 residues long. Germline V gene lookup returns CDR1 MNHEY and CDR2 SMNVEV (reference sequence). The CDR3, as DNA: TGTGCCAGCAGTTTATCGAGACACGGGAACACTGAAGCTTTCTTT. Translating it yields CASSLSRHGNTEAFF.

This clonotype has only a few counts. The chain uses TRBV30 and TRBJ2-1, with D perhaps matching TRBD2 (5 bases). Germline-derived CDR1 and CDR2 are GTSNPN and SVGIG (reference sequence). Trimming removed 5 bases at V and 3 bases at J, with 14 bases between. This CDR3 is built from 14 residues. The CDR3 DNA sequence: TGTGCCTGGCTCGGACTTAAGGACTACAATGAGCAGTTCTTC. Its protein is CAWLGLKDYNEQFF.

This clonotype was counted only a few times. The chain couples TRBV20-1 to TRBJ1-5, with TRBD1 as a possible D gene (6 bases). The CDR3 has 11 residues. V was trimmed by 5 bases and J by 11 bases, leaving 13 bases between them. In germline, CDR1 is DFQATT, CDR2 SNEGSKA (reference sequence). The CDR3: CSASQGGAQHF. In nucleotides, the CDR3 is TGCAGTGCTTCACAGGGAGGAGCCCAGCATTTT.

This clonotype was found many times. The chain employs TRBV5-1 and TRBJ1-1; D gene uncertain. The germline gives CDR1 SGHRS, CDR2 YFSETQ. The CDR3 is made up of 15 amino acids. The germline V and J ends were trimmed by 4 bases and 3 bases, with 16 bases remaining between them. The CDR3 DNA reads TGCGCCAGCAGCCGTGAAACGGGAGGCGACACTGAAGCTTTCTTT. This gives the protein CASSRETGGDTEAFF.

With regard to this clonotype: One base away lies a much larger clone, so this may be a sequencing read error. This sequence joins TRBV28 and TRBJ2-2; TRBD2 matches at 10 bases. The CDR3 is 16 residues long. Germline V gene sequence: CDR1 MDHEN, CDR2 SYDVKM. CDR3 loop: CASSSPTSGSTGGLFF. The CDR3 DNA follows: TGTGCCAGCAGTTCCCCGACTAGCGGGTCCACCGGGGGGCTGTTTTTT.

With respect to this clonotype: A read error is possible here, since a much larger clone lies one base away. Here the CDR3 reads CASGFGGELFF. The CDR3 bases are TGTGCCAGTGGGTTCGGCGGGGAGCTGTTTTTT. V is TRBV19 and J is TRBJ2-2, with D uncertain. The V and J ends lost 8 bases and 7 bases respectively, with 8 bases between them. Germline values: CDR1 LNHDA, CDR2 SQIVND (reference sequence). This CDR3 has 11 residues.

At least ten counts were recorded for this clonotype. This rearrangement joins TRBV20-1 to TRBJ2-2, with D possibly being TRBD2 (6 bases). V lost 8 bases, J lost 8 bases, and 15 bases lay in between. From germline, CDR1 is DFQATT and CDR2 SNEGSKA (reference sequence). CDR3 length: 12 residues. The CDR3 spells CSQGRGTGELFF. DNA for the CDR3: TGCAGTCAGGGACGGGGGACGGGGGAGCTGTTTTTT.